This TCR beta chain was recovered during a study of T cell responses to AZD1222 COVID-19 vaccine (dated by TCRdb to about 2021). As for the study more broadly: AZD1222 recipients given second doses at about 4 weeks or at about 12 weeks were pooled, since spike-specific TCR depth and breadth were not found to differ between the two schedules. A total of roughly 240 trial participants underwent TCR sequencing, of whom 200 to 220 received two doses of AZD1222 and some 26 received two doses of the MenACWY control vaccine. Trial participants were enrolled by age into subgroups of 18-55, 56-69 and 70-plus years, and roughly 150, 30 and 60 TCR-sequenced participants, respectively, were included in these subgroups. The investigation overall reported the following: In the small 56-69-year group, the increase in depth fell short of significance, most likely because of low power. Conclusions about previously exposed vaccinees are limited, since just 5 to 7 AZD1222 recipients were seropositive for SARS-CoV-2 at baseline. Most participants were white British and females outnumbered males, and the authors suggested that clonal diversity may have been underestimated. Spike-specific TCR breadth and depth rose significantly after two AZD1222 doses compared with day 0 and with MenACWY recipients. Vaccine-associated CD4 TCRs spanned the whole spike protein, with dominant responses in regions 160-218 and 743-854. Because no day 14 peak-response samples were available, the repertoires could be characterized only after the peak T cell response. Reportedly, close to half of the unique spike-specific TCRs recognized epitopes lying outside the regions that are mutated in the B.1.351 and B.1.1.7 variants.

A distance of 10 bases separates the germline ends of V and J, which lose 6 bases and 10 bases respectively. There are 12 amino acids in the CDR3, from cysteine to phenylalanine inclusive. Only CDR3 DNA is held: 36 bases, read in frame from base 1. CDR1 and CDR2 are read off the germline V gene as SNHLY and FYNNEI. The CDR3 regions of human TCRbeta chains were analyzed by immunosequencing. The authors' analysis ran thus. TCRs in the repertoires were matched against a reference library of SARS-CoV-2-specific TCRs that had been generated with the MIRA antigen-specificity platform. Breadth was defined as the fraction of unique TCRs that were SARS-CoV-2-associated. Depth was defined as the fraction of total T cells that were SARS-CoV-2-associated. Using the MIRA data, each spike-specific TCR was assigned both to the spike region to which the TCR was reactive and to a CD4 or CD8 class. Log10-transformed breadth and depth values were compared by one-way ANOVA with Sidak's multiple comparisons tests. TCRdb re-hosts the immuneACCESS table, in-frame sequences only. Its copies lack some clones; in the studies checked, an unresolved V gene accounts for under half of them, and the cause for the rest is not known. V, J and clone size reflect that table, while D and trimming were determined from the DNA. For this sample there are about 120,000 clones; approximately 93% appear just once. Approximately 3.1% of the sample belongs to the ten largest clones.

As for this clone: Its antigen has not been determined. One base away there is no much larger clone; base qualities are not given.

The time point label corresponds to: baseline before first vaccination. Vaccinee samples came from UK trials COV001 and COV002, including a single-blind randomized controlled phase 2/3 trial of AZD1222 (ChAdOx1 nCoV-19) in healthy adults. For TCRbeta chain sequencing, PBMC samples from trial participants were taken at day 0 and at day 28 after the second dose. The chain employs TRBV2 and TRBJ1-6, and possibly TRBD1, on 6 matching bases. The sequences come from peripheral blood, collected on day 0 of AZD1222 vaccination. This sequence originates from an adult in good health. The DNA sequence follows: TGTGCCAGCAGGCGACAGGCCTCACCCCTCCACTTT. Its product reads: CASRRQASPLHF.